The entry below describes one T cell receptor beta chain. Its antigen has not been determined. The sample holds no much larger clone one base away, and base qualities are not on file. The immunoSEQ hsTCRB v3.0 assay was used at survey level resolution to sequence the TRB variable region. The target sequencing depth for TRB was about 40,000-55,000 T-cell genomes per sample. Pooled TRB libraries were sequenced on an Illumina MiSeq with a v3 150-cycle kit. The authors' pipeline ran thus. Analysis of repertoires was carried out in R inside a reproducible Nextflow workflow spanning QC, data transformation and analysis. LymphoSeq2, an R package for AIRR-Seq data exploration, was used to implement custom analyses. Several samples that yielded fewer than 5000 total TRB sequences were excluded, so that fewer than 200 HIV repertoires were analyzed. Among the approximately 190 retained HIV repertoires, 59 were collected before ART initiation and around 130 after ART initiation. Each repertoire was downsampled to 5000 TRB nucleotide sequences, and summary statistics were averaged across 100 downsampling iterations. Only TRB sequences with CDR3 regions of at least seven amino acids were retained for analysis. A Shannon entropy-derived clonality score and the Gini coefficient were used to measure diversity. In the repertoire networks, any two of the top 5000 CDR3 amino acid sequences were connected whenever the two sequences differed by an edit distance of one. GLIPH2 predicted antigen specificity groups and MHC restriction for TRB CDR3 amino acid sequences. CDR3 amino acid sequences were matched against VDJdb and McPAS-TCR to flag known CMV, EBV, HIV or tissue antigen associations. Pre-ART, post-ART and control groups were compared with Wilcoxon signed-rank tests and Holm-Bonferroni correction. TCRdb provides this immuneACCESS table in a form limited to in-frame rearrangements. Some clones are lacking; in checked studies, under half of them reflect an unresolved V gene, and why the rest are absent is not known. For V, J and clone size, that table is used; D and trimming come from the DNA. This sample gives some 12,000 clones in total; about four fifths of them show up just once. The ten largest clones take up 15% to 20% of the sample.

The CDR3 numbers 12 residues from cysteine through phenylalanine. Only CDR3 DNA is held: 36 bases, read in frame from base 1. CDR1 and CDR2 are drawn from the germline V gene: SQVTM, ANQGSEA. V loses 7 bases, J loses 3 bases, and the germline ends lie 12 bases apart. The data were obtained in a study of long-term antiretroviral therapy in people with HIV (dated by TCRdb to between 2022 and 2023). About the study as a whole: Collection of the earliest samples took place about a decade ahead of the 2015 WHO recommendation for immediate ART, at a time when ART was typically delayed until CD4 counts fell. Test extractions of a monoclonal T-cell line alongside 30 to 35 polyclonal samples showed no cross-contamination during QIAcube processing. This retrospective serial study examined whether starting ART and sustained HIV suppression were associated with changes in the composition and diversity of the TRB repertoire in peripheral blood. A total of 192 cryopreserved PBMC samples were contributed to the cohort by 30 adults with confirmed HIV infection, with samples collected serially over a mean of 6 years (range 1-12). Among the 30 to 35 participants with HIV, eleven to twelve were female. Study-level results and caveats: Starting ART was linked to a significant rise in TRB diversity, yet even after long-term ART the diversity remained significantly lower than in transplant donor controls. The repertoire was dominated across all time points by expanded TRB clones identified before ART initiation, although this dominance was seen to fluctuate and to decrease in many PLHIV after ART. Because PBMC availability was limited, only the TCR beta chain was sequenced, with no alpha chain pairing. Unsorted PBMC were profiled instead of sorted CD4+ and CD8+ T cells because pre-ART samples had limited cell numbers. HIV repertoires had narrower CDR3 length ranges than controls, and the network structure suggested an antigen-experienced repertoire that shifted only slightly toward naive after ART. Samples dated from about 2003 to 2018, and the ART regimens used may be less effective than current ones. Inferences about post-ART repertoire changes are limited because no data were available on ART adherence, viral resistance or therapy changes.

Participants were included only if at least one PBMC sample before ART initiation and at least two post-ART samples were available. All participants with HIV were treated in the United States of America. Before DNA extraction, cryopreserved samples of roughly 0.9-10 million PBMC were thawed and then washed. At the time of the earliest PBMC sample for each participant with HIV, ages ranged from roughly 23 to 60 years. PBMC samples were contributed by each participant from 1-4 timepoints before ART initiation and 2-8 timepoints after ART initiation, with a median of 7 samples. Serial HIV viral load, CD4+ T-cell count, ART history and demographic data were obtained for every participant. A Qiagen kit on a QIAcube was used to extract genomic DNA from unsorted PBMC, with samples processed in batches of 12.

Rearrangement joined TRBV29-1 to TRBJ1-2; no D gene can be assigned with confidence. The receptor's source is a man aged 50-59 years with HIV. The sample here was unsorted PBMCs, taken roughly 8 years after starting antiretroviral therapy. The nucleotide sequence reads as follows: TGCAGCGCCGGCGGGGTTTACTATGGCTACACCTTC. This translates into CSAGGVYYGYTF.